The present T cell receptor beta chain was sequenced within a study of human T cells and chemical hapten exposure. TCRdb reanalysed the RACE reads using MiXCR and keeps one entry per CDR3 protein. Altogether roughly 150,000 distinct CDR3 sequences are present, about 27% being singletons, with the ten largest covering 2% to 2.5%. Sample time point: patch test 3, about 24 weeks after DPC sensitization. Regarding treatment: therapeutic diphenylcyclopropenone sensitization with weekly scalp DPC. Germline V gene sequence: CDR1 MGHDK, CDR2 SYGVNS. The CDR3 spans 14 residues. Trimming left V 1 base short and J 7 bases short, with 14 bases between.

This chain connects TRBV25-1 to TRBJ2-7, with D maybe TRBD2 (5 bases). The receptor comes from a woman aged 18-29 years with alopecia areata. Some clones in this sample may be carry-over from other donors' samples. Sequences were derived from whole blood, sampled in connection with sensitization to the hapten diphenylcyclopropenone (DPC). As DNA, the CDR3 is TGTGCCAGCAGTGAATCCGCACGGGGTGGGGAGCAGTACTTC. Translating it yields CASSESARGGEQYF.